This TCR beta chain appears in the sequencing data of a study of brain T cells in children with intractable seizures. General study findings and limits: Viral specificity was inferred only from CDR3 similarity; HCMV serostatus was unknown. Clones missing pre-surgery may reflect undersampling of that blood sample.

Produced via immunoSEQ multiplex PCR; TCRdb's table is partial and in-frame only. The sample has approximately 44,000 clones, more than 80% seen once. The sequenced cases were selected for having the highest brain T cell transcript signatures. Patients received at least one anti-epileptic drug before surgery. Germline V gene lookup returns CDR1 SGHVS and CDR2 FQNEAQ. The length of the CDR3 is 14 residues. Trimming removed 7 bases at V and 3 bases at J, with 15 bases between. As regards this clone: Its antigen is currently unknown.

The chain links TRBV7-8 to TRBJ1-2; possibly TRBD1 for D (6 bases). This sequence originates from a girl between 2 and 10 years old with tuberous sclerosis and intractable seizures. The specimen was peripheral blood, collected at surgery. The CDR3 loop is CASTTRGGDYGYTF. The DNA for the CDR3 is TGTGCCAGCACCACAAGGGGGGGAGACTATGGCTACACCTTC.